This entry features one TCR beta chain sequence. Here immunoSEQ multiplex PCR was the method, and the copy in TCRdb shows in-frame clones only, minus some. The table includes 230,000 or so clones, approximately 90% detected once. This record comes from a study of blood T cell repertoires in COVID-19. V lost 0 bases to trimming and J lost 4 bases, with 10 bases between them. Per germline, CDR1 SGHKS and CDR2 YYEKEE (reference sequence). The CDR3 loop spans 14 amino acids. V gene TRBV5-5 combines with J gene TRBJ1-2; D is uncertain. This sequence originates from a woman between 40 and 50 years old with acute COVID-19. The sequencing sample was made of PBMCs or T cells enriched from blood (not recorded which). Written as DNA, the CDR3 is TGTGCCAGCAGCTTGGGGCAGGCCCGCTATGGCTACACCTTC. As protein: CASSLGQARYGYTF.